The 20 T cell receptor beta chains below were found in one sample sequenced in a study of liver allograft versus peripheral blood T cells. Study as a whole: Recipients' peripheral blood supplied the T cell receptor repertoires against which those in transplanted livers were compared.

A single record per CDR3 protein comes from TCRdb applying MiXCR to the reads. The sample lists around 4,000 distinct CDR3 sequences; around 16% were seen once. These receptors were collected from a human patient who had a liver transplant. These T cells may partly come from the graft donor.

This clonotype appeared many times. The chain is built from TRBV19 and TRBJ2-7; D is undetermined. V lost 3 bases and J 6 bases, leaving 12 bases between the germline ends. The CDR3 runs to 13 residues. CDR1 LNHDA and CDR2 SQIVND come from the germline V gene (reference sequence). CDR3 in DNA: TGTGCCAGTAGTATTCCCTGGACGGGCGAGCAGTACTTC. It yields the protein CASSIPWTGEQYF.

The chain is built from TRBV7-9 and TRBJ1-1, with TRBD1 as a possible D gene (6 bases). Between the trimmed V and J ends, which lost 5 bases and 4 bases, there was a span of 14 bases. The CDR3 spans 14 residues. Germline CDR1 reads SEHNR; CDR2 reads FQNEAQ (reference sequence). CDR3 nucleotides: TGTGCCAGCAGCCCCGCGGGGGGCGGCACTGAAGCTTTCTTT. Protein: CASSPAGGGTEAFF. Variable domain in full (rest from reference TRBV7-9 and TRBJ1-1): DTGVSQNPRHKITKRGQNVTFRCDPISEHNRLYWYRQTLGQGPEFLTYFQNEAQLEKSRLLSDRFSAERPKGSFSTLEIQRTEQGDSAMYLCASSPAGGGTEAFFGQGTRLTVV.

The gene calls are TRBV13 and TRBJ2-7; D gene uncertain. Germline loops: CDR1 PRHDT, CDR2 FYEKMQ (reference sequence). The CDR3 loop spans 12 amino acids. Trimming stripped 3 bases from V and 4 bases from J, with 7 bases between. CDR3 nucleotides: TGTGCCAGCAGCTTTCTGGGATACGAGCAGTACTTC. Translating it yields CASSFLGYEQYF.

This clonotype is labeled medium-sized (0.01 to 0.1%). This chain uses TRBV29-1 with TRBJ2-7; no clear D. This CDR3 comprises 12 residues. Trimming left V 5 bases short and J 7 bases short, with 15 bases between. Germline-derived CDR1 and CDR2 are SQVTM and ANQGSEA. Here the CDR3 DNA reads TGCAGCGTTCGGGCCGGCAGCAGTGAGCAGTACTTC. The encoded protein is CSVRAGSSEQYF.

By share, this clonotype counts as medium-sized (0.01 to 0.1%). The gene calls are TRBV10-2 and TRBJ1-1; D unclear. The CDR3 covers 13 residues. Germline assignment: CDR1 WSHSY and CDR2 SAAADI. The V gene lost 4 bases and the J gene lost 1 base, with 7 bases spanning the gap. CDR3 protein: CASSVDPNTEAFF. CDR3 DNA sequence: TGCGCCAGCAGTGTAGATCCGAACACTGAAGCTTTCTTT.

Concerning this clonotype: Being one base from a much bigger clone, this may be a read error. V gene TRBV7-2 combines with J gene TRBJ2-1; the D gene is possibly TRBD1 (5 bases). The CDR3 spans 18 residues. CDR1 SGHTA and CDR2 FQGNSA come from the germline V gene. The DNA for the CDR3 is TGTGCCAGCAGCCCCCGTTGGGCAGGGTATGGATCCTACAATGAGCAGTCCTTC. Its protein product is CASSPRWAGYGSYNEQSF.

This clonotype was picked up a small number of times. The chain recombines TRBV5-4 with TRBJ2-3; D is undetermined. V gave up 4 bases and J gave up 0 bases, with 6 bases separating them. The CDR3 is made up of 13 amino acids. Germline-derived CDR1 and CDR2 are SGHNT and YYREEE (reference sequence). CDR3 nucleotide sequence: TGTGCCAGCAGCCAAGCCAGCACAGATACGCAGTATTTT. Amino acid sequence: CASSQASTDTQYF.

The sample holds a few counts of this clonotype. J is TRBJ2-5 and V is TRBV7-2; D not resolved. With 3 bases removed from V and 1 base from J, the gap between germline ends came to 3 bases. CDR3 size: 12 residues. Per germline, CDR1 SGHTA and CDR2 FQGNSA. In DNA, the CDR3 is TGTGCCAGCAGCTTGGTCCAAGAGACCCAGTACTTC. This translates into CASSLVQETQYF.

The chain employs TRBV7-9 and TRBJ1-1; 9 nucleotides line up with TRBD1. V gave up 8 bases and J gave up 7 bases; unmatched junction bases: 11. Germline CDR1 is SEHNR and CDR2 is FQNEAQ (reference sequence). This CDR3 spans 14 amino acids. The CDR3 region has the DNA TGTGCCAGCCCCTCCTGGACAGGGGCTATTGAAGCTTTCTTT. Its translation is CASPSWTGAIEAFF. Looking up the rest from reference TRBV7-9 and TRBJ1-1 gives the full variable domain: DTGVSQNPRHKITKRGQNVTFRCDPISEHNRLYWYRQTLGQGPEFLTYFQNEAQLEKSRLLSDRFSAERPKGSFSTLEIQRTEQGDSAMYLCASPSWTGAIEAFFGQGTRLTVV.

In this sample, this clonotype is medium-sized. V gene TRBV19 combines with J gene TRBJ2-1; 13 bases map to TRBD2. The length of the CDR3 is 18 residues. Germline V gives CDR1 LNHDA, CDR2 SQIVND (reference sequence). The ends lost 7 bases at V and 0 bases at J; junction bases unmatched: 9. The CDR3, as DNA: TGTGCCAGTATCCCCCCCAGGACTAGCGGGAGCTCCTACAATGAGCAGTTCTTC. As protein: CASIPPRTSGSSYNEQFF.

The CDR3 region has the DNA TGTGCCAGCAGCCACCCACGGGGGACAGGGTGGGTCACTGAAGCTTTCTTT. It is translated as CASSHPRGTGWVTEAFF. The rearrangement links TRBV3-2 to TRBJ1-1; the table's TRBD1 call for D was not verified on the DNA. TRBV3-2 is tagged as a pseudogene. CDR3 length: 17 residues.

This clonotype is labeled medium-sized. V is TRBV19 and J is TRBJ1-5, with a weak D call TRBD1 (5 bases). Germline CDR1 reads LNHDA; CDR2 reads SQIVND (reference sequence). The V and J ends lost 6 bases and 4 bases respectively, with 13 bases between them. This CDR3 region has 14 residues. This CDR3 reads CASREGLLNQPQHF. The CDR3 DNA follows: TGTGCCAGTAGGGAGGGACTGCTAAATCAGCCCCAGCATTTT.

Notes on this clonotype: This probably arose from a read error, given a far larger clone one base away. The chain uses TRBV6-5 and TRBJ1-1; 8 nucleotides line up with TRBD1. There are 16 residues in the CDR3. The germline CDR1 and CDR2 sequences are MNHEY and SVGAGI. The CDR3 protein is CSSSDSRGPWNTEAFF. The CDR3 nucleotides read TGTTCCAGCAGTGATTCCAGGGGGCCTTGGAACACTGAAGCTTTCTTT.

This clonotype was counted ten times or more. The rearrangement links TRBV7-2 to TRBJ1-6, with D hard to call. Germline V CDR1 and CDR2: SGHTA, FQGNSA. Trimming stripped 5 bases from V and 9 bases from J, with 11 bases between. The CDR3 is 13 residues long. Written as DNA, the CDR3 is TGTGCCAGCAGCCCCGGCGGCGGTTCACCCCTCCACTTT. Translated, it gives CASSPGGGSPLHF.

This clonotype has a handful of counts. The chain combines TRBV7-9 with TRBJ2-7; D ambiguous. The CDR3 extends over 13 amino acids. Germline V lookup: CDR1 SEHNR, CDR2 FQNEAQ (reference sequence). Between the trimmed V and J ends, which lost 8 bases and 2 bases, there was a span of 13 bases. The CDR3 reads CASGSFRTYEQYF. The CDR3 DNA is TGTGCCAGCGGCTCTTTCCGAACCTACGAGCAGTACTTC. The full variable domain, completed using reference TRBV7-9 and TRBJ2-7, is DTGVSQNPRHKITKRGQNVTFRCDPISEHNRLYWYRQTLGQGPEFLTYFQNEAQLEKSRLLSDRFSAERPKGSFSTLEIQRTEQGDSAMYLCASGSFRTYEQYFGPGTRLTVT.

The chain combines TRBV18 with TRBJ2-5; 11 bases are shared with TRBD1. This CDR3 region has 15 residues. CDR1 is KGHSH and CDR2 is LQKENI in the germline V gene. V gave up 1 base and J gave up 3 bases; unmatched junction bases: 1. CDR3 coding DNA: TGTGCCAGCTCACCACGGACAGGGGGCGAAGAGACCCAGTACTTC. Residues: CASSPRTGGEETQYF. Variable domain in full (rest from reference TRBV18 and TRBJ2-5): NAGVMQNPRHLVRRRGQEARLRCSPMKGHSHVYWYRQLPEEGLKFMVYLQKENIIDESGMPKERFSAEFPKEGPSILRIQQVVRGDSAAYFCASSPRTGGEETQYFGPGTRLLVL.

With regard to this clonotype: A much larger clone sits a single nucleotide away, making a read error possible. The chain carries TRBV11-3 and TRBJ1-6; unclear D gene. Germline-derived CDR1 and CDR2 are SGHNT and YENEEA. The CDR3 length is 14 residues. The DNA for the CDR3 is TGTGTCAGCAGCGTATTAGGGTCTAATTCACCCCTCCACTTT. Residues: CVSSVLGSNSPLHF.

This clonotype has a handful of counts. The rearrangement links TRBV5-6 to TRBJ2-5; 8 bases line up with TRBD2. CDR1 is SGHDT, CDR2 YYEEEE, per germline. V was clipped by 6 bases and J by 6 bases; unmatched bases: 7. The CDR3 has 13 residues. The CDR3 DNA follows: TGTGCCAGCACTAGGAGCGGGAGTCAGACCCAGTACTTC. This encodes CASTRSGSQTQYF.

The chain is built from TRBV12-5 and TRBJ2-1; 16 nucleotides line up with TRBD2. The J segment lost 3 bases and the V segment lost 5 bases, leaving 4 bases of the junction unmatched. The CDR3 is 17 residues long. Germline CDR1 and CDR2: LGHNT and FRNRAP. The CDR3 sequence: CASGLGLAGGIYNEQFF. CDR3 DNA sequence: TGTGCTAGTGGTCTGGGACTAGCGGGAGGGATCTACAATGAGCAGTTCTTC. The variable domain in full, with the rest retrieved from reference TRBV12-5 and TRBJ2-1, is DARVTQTPRHKVTEMGQEVTMRCQPILGHNTVFWYRQTMMQGLELLAYFRNRAPLDDSGMPKDRFSAEMPDATLATLKIQPSEPRDSAVYFCASGLGLAGGIYNEQFFGPGTRLTVL.

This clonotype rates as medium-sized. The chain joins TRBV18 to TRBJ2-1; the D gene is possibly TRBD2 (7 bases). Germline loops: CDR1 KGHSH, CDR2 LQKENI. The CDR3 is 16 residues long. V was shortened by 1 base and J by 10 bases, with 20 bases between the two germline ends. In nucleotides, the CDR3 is TGTGCCAGCTCACCACAGAACAGGGCGGGAGTAATAGAGCAGTTCTTC. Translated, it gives CASSPQNRAGVIEQFF. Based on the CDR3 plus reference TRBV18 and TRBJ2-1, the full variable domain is NAGVMQNPRHLVRRRGQEARLRCSPMKGHSHVYWYRQLPEEGLKFMVYLQKENIIDESGMPKERFSAEFPKEGPSILRIQQVVRGDSAAYFCASSPQNRAGVIEQFFGPGTRLTVL.